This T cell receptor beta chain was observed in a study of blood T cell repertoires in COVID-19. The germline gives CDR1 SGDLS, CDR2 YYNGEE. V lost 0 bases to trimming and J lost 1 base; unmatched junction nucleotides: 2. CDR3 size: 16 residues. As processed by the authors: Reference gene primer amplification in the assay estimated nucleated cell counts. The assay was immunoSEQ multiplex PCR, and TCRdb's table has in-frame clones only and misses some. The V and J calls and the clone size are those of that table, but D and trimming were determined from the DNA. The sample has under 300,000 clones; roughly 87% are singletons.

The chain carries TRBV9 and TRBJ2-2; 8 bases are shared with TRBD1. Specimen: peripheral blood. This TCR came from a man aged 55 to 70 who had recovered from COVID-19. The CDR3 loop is CASSVDGTGNTGELFF. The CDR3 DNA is TGTGCCAGCAGCGTAGACGGGACAGGGAACACCGGGGAGCTGTTTTTT.